This T cell receptor (beta chain) originates from a study of CXCR3-negative and CXCR3-positive naive CD8 T cells. Notes on the study in general: TRB CDR3s were more hydrophobic in CXCR3-positive than in CXCR3-negative naive cells. Naive CXCR3-positive and CXCR3-negative cells shared similar TRBV-TRBJ usage, unlike memory cells. Both naive subsets showed comparably high diversity, and memory CD8+ cells showed much lower diversity.

CDR1 and CDR2 (germline): LGHDT, YNNKEL (reference sequence). The CDR3 is 16 residues long. UMI-tagged TRB cDNA libraries were built via 5' RACE. TCRdb reworked the 5' RACE reads into one entry per CDR3 protein, no DNA. Recorded for this sample: about 120,000 distinct CDR3 sequences. In regard to this clonotype: Its matching antigen is unknown.

The sequence was obtained from a human donor in good health. Some clones in this sample may be carry-over from other donors' samples. The chain recombines TRBV3-1 with TRBJ2-5; without DNA, the TCRdb call of TRBD1 cannot be checked. Sequenced material: naive CXCR3+ CD8+ T cells from blood. The subset was: CD45RO-CCR7+CD27+CD95- naive CD8+ T cells expressing CXCR3 (TNR3+). CDR3 loop: CASSQVRGRSRETQYF.